This T cell receptor beta chain was sequenced in a study of T-cell reconstitution after alpha-beta-depleted transplantation in children. General study results and limits: Newly produced T cells mostly provided counts and TCRbeta diversity after one year, as hyperexpanded clones declined. Some patients' high day-60 TCRbeta diversity was traced to surviving recipient T cells and thymic progenitors. Expanded graft clones numbering several hundred reportedly gave rise to alpha-beta T cells about two months after transplant.

On this clonotype: Its antigen is currently unknown.

A TCRbeta library incorporating unique molecular identifiers was prepared. Each CDR3 protein is one row after TCRdb ran MiXCR on the PCR reads. The sample has 800,000 to 1,000,000 distinct CDR3 sequences; about 29% are singletons. The CDR3 has 13 amino acids. Per the germline V gene, CDR1 is SEHNR and CDR2 is FQNEAQ (reference sequence). The V and J ends lost 3 bases and 5 bases respectively, with 8 bases between them. The material sequenced was PBMCs, mostly from graft donor cells, taken 360 days after TCRalphabeta/CD19-depleted stem cell transplant. The chain links TRBV7-9 to TRBJ2-1; unclear D gene. The origin of this receptor is a boy under two years old who had a stem cell transplant for SCID, so the T cells may come from the graft donor. CDR3 coding DNA: TGTGCCAGCAGCTTGACGGATAACAATGAGCAGTTCTTC. This codes for CASSLTDNNEQFF.